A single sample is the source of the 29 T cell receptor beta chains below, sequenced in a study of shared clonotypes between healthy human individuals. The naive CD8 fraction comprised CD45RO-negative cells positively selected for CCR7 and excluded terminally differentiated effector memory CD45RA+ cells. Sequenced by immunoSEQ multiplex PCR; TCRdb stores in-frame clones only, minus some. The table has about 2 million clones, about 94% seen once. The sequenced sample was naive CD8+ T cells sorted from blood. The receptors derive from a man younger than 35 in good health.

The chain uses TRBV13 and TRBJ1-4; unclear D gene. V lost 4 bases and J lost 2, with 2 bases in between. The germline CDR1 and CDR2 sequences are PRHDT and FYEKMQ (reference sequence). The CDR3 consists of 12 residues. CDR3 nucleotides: TGTGCCAGCAGCTCGACTAATGAAAAACTGTTTTTT. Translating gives CASSSTNEKLFF.

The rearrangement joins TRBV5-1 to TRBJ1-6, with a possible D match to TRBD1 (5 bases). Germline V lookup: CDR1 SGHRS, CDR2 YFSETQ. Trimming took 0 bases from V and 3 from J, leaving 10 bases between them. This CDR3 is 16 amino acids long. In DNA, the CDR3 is TGCGCCAGCAGCTTGGGGGGGATTAACTATAATTCACCCCTCCACTTT. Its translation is CASSLGGINYNSPLHF.

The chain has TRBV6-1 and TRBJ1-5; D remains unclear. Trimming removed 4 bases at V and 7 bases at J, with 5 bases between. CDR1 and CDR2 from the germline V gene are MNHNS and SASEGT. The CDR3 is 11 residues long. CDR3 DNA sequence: TGTGCCAGCAGTGGCCAACAGCCCCAGCATTTT. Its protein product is CASSGQQPQHF.

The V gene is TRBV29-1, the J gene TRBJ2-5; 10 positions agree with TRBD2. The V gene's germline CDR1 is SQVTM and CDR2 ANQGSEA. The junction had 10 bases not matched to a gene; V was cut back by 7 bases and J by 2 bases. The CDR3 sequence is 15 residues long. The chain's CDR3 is CSGLLAGVIQETQYF. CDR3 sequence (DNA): TGCAGCGGGCTCCTAGCGGGAGTGATTCAAGAGACCCAGTACTTC.

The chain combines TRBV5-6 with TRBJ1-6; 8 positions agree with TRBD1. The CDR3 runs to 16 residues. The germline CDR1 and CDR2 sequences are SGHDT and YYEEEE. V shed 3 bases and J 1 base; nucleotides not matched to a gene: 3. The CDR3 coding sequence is TGTGCCAGCAGCTATACAGGGGGTTCCTATAATTCACCCCTCCACTTT. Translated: CASSYTGGSYNSPLHF.

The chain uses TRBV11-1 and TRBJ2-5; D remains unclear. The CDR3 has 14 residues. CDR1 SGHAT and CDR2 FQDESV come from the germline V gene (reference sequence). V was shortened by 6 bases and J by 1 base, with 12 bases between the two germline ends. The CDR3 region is CASSLRETQETQYF. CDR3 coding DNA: TGTGCCAGCAGTCTCCGCGAAACCCAAGAGACCCAGTACTTC.

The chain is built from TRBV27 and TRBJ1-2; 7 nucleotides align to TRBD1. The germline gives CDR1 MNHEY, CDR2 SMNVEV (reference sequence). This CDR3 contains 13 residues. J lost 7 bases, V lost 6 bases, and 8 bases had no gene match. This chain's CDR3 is CASSLTGSAGYTF. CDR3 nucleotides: TGTGCCAGCAGCCTGACAGGGTCCGCTGGCTACACCTTC.

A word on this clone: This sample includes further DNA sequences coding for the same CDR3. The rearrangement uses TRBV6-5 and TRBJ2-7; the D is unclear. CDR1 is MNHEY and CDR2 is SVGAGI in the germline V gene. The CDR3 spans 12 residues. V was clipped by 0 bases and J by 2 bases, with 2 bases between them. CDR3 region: CASSYSPYEQYF. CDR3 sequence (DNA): TGTGCCAGCAGTTACTCCCCCTACGAGCAGTACTTC.

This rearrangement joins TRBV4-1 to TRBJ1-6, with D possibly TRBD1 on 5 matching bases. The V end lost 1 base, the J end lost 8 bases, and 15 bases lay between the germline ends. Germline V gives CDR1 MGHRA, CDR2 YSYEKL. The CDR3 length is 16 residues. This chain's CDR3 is CASSQAGGASHSPLHF. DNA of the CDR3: TGCGCCAGCAGCCAAGCTGGAGGGGCTTCACATTCACCCCTCCACTTT.

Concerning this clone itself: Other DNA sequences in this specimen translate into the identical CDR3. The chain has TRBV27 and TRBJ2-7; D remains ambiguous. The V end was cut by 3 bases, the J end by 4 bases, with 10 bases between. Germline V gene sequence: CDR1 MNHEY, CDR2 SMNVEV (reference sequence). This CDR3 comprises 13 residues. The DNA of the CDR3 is TGTGCCAGCAGTTTGGCCCCCTCGTACGAGCAGTACTTC. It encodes CASSLAPSYEQYF.

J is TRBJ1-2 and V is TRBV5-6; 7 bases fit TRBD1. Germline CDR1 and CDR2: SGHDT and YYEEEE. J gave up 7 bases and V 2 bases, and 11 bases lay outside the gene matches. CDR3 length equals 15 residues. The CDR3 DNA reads TGTGCCAGCAGCTTCGACGACAGGGTAGACGGTGGCTACACCTTC. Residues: CASSFDDRVDGGYTF.

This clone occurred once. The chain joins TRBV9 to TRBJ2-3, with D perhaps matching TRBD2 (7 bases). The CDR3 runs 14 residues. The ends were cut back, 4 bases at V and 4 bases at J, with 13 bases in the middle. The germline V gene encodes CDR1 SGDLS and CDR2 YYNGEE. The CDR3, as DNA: TGTGCCAGCAGCTTATGGGGGGGCGCAGATACGCAGTATTTT. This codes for CASSLWGGADTQYF.

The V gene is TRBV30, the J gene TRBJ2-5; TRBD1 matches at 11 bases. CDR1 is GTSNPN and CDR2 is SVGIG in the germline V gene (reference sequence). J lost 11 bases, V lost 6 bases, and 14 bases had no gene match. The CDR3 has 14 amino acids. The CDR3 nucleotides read TGTGCCTGCGACTCTGGACAGGGGGCGGGGGAGCAGTACTTC. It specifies CACDSGQGAGEQYF.

Written as DNA, the CDR3 is TGTGCCACCAGCCCCCGGAAGCCCGCCCCCGGGGAGCTGTTTTTT. This gives the protein CATSPRKPAPGELFF. The rearrangement uses TRBV15 and TRBJ2-2; D ambiguous. CDR1 is LNHNV, CDR2 YYDKDF, per germline (reference sequence). The CDR3 extends over 15 amino acids. The V end lost 5 bases, the J end lost 6 bases, and 16 bases lay between the germline ends.

The CDR3 here is CASSRRHQRNTEAFF. CDR3 nucleotides: TGCGCCAGCAGCCGCAGGCACCAGCGGAACACTGAAGCTTTCTTT. V gene TRBV4-1 combines with J gene TRBJ1-1; no reliable D call. The CDR3 is 15 residues long. Germline V lookup: CDR1 MGHRA, CDR2 YSYEKL. Trimming pared 4 bases from V and 1 base from J, leaving 13 bases between.

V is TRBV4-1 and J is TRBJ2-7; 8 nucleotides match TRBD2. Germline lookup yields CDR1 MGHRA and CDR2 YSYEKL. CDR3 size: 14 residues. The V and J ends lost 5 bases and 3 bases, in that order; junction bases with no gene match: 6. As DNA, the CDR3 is TGCGCCAGCAGCGGTGGCGGGGGGTTCTACGAGCAGTACTTC. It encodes CASSGGGGFYEQYF.

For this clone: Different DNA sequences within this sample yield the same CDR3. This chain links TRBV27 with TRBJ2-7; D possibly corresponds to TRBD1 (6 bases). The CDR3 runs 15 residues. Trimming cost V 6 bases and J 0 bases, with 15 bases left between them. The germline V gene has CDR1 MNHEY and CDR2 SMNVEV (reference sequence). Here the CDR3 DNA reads TGTGCCAGCAGCCTCGGGACACCGAGCTCCTACGAGCAGTACTTC. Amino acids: CASSLGTPSSYEQYF.

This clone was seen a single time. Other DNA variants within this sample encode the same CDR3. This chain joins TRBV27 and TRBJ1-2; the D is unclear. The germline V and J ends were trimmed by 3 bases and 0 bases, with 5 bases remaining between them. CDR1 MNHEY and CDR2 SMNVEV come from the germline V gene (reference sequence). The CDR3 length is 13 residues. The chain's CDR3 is CASSFQPNYGYTF. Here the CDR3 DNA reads TGTGCCAGCAGTTTTCAGCCTAACTATGGCTACACCTTC.

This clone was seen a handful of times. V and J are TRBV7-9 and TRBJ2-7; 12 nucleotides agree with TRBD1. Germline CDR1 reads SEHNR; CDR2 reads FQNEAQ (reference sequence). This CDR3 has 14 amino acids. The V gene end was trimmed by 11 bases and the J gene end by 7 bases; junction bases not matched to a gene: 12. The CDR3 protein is CAAPGQGASGEQYF. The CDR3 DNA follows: TGTGCCGCCCCGGGACAGGGGGCCTCCGGGGAGCAGTACTTC. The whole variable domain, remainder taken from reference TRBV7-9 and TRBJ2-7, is DTGVSQNPRHKITKRGQNVTFRCDPISEHNRLYWYRQTLGQGPEFLTYFQNEAQLEKSRLLSDRFSAERPKGSFSTLEIQRTEQGDSAMYLCAAPGQGASGEQYFGPGTRLTVT.

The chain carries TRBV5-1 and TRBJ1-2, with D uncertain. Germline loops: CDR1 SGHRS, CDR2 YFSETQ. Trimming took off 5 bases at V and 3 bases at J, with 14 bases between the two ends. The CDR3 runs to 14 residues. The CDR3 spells CASRVGKWHYGYTF. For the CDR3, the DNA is TGCGCCAGCAGAGTGGGCAAATGGCACTATGGCTACACCTTC.

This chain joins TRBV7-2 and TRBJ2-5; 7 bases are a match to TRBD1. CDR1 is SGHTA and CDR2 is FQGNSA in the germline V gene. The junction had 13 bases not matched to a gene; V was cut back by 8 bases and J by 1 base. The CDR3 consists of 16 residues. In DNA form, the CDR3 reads TGTGCCAGCGAACCACCCGGGACAGCGAGCCAAGAGACCCAGTACTTC. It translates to CASEPPGTASQETQYF.

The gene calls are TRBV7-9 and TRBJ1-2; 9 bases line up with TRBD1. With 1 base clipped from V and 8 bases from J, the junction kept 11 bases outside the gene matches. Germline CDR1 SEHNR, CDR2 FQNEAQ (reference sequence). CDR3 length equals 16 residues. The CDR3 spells CASSLEGVRTGEGYTF. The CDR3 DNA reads TGTGCCAGCAGCTTAGAGGGGGTTCGGACAGGGGAAGGCTACACCTTC.

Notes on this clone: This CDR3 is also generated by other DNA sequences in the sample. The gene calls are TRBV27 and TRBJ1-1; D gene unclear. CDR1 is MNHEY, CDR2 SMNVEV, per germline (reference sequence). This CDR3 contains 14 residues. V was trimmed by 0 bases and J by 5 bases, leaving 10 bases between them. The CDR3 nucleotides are TGTGCCAGCAGTTTATCTGGAGTAGGTACTGAAGCTTTCTTT. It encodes CASSLSGVGTEAFF.

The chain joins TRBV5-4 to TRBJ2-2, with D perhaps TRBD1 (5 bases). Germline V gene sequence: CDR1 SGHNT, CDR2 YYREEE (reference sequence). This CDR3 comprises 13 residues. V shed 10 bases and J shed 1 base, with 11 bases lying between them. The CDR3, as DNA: TGTGCCTGGGGCCCCGTGAACACCGGGGAGCTGTTTTTT. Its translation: CAWGPVNTGELFF. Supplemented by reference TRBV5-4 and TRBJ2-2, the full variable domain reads ETGVTQSPTHLIKTRGQQVTLRCSSQSGHNTVSWYQQALGQGPQFIFQYYREEENGRGNFPPRFSGLQFPNYSSELNVNALELDDSALYLCAWGPVNTGELFFGEGSRLTVL.

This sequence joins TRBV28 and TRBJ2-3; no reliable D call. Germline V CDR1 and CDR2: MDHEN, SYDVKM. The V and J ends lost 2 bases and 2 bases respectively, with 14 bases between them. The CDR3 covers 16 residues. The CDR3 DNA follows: TGTGCCAGCAGTTTAGGGGAAGGGTGGGCCACAGATACGCAGTATTTT. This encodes CASSLGEGWATDTQYF.

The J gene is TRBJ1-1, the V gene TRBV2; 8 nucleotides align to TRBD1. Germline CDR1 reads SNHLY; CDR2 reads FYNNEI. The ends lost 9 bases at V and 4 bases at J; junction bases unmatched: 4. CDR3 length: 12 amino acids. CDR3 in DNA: TGTGCCAGAGGGGACAGGTCCACTGAAGCTTTCTTT. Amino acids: CARGDRSTEAFF.

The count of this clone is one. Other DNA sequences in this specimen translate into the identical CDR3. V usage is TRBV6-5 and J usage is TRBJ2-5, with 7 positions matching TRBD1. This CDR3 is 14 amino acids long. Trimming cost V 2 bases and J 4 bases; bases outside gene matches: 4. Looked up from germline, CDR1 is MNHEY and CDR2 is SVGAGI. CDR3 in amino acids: CASSYGPGGETQYF. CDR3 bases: TGTGCCAGCAGTTACGGGCCAGGGGGAGAGACCCAGTACTTC.

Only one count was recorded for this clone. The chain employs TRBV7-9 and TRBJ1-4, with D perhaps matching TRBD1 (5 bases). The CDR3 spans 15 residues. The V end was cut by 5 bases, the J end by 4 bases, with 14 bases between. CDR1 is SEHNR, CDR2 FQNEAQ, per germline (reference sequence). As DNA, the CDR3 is TGTGCCAGCAGCCTCTCAGGGTCTCATAATGAAAAACTGTTTTTT. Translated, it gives CASSLSGSHNEKLFF.

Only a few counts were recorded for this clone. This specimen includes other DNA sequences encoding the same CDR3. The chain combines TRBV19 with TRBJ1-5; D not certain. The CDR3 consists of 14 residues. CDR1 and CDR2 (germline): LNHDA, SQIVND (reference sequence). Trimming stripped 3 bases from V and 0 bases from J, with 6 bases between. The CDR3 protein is CASSIADSNQPQHF. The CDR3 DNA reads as TGTGCCAGTAGTATTGCCGATAGCAATCAGCCCCAGCATTTT.